The 12 T cell receptor beta chains below were found in one sample sequenced in a study of blood T cells in healthy people across ages. Alongside a J-beta primer mix, a sample-barcoded 5' primer served in a second PCR lasting roughly 6 to 11 cycles. Each CDR3 protein is one row after TCRdb ran MiXCR on the 5' RACE reads. The sample has over 700,000 distinct CDR3 sequences, about 55% seen once; the top ten hold 41%. Sequencing used blood. Every receptor here comes from a man at least 80 years old in good health.

The V and J genes are TRBV12-3 or TRBV12-4 and TRBJ1-6, with D perhaps matching TRBD1 (5 bases). The CDR3 totals 16 residues. V gave up 6 bases and J gave up 0 bases, with 12 bases separating them. The CDR3 loop reads CASSRVRSSYNSPLHF. Written as DNA, the CDR3 is TGTGCCAGCAGCAGGGTACGGAGCTCCTATAATTCACCCCTCCACTTT.

The chain is built from TRBV6-1 and TRBJ1-5; D call uncertain. This CDR3 has 14 residues. Germline V CDR1 and CDR2: MNHNS, SASEGT. The V end was cut by 1 base, the J end by 9 bases, with 13 bases between. The CDR3 DNA sequence: TGTGCCAGCAGTGAAGGTCCCCGAATAGGGCCCCAGCATTTT. It yields the protein CASSEGPRIGPQHF.

The chain recombines TRBV6-5 with TRBJ2-7; D assignment may be TRBD1 or TRBD2 (5 bases each). Deletions cut 7 bases from V and 2 bases from J, with 21 bases between. Germline loops: CDR1 MNHEY, CDR2 SVGAGI. The CDR3 length is 16 residues. The CDR3 reads CASNREAGTATYEQYF. For the CDR3, the DNA is TGTGCCAGCAATCGCGAAGCCGGGACGGCAACCTACGAGCAGTACTTC.

The rearrangement links TRBV29-1 to TRBJ2-1; 10 positions agree with TRBD2. With V trimmed by 6 bases and J by 3 bases, 2 bases remained unmatched. The CDR3 covers 13 residues. Looked up from germline, CDR1 is SQVTM and CDR2 is ANQGSEA. The CDR3 loop is CSVGLADYNEQFF. The CDR3 DNA reads TGCAGCGTAGGACTAGCGGACTACAATGAGCAGTTCTTC.

V and J are TRBV7-8 and TRBJ1-1; the D gene is possibly TRBD1 (5 bases). Germline-derived CDR1 and CDR2 are SGHVS and FQNEAQ. This CDR3 is built from 15 residues. V was clipped by 1 base and J by 4 bases, with 13 bases between them. The CDR3 sequence is CASSLVQGASTEAFF. The CDR3 DNA is TGTGCCAGCAGCTTAGTCCAGGGCGCGAGCACTGAAGCTTTCTTT.

This clonotype occurred a few times. V and J are TRBV20-1 and TRBJ2-7; 9 bases fit TRBD2. This CDR3 is 15 amino acids long. V was clipped by 4 bases and J by 2 bases; unmatched bases: 9. Germline CDR1 is DFQATT and CDR2 is SNEGSKA (reference sequence). CDR3 in DNA: TGCAGTGCTATACAGTTAGCGGGAGACCCCTACGAGCAGTACTTC. It is translated as CSAIQLAGDPYEQYF.

CDR3 bases: TGTGCCAGCAGTTTCGGCCGGAAGAGAGACTACGAGCAGTACTTC. It encodes CASSFGRKRDYEQYF. V gene TRBV28 combines with J gene TRBJ2-7; D is uncertain. V was pared by 3 bases and J by 3 bases, with 15 bases between. This CDR3 is built from 15 residues. Germline assignment: CDR1 MDHEN and CDR2 SYDVKM.

This chain joins TRBV6-5 and TRBJ2-7, with TRBD2 identical over 7 bases. Trimming at V came to 2 bases and at J to 7 bases, leaving 2 bases not matched to a gene. CDR3 length: 12 amino acids. The germline gives CDR1 MNHEY, CDR2 SVGAGI. CDR3 sequence: CASSYVGGEQYF. Written as DNA, the CDR3 is TGTGCCAGCAGTTACGTGGGGGGGGAGCAGTACTTC.

The chain carries TRBV7-2 and TRBJ2-7; 7 nucleotides match TRBD1. This CDR3 contains 14 residues. V lost 6 bases to trimming and J lost 7 bases; unmatched junction nucleotides: 12. Germline V gene data show CDR1 as SGHTA and CDR2 as FQGNSA. The CDR3 nucleotides read TGTGCCAGCAGGTCGACAGGGAGCCCTTGGGAGCAGTACTTC. Translated, it gives CASRSTGSPWEQYF.

The CDR3 here is CASSYMLNSNQPQHF. CDR3 sequence (DNA): TGTGCCAGCAGTTACATGCTCAATAGCAATCAGCCCCAGCATTTT. J is TRBJ1-5 and V is TRBV6-6; no clear D gene. V lost 2 bases and J lost 0, with 8 bases in between. The CDR3 loop spans 15 amino acids. The germline V gene has CDR1 MNHNY and CDR2 SVGAGI (reference sequence).

This clonotype was seen only once. The V call is TRBV24-1, the J call TRBJ1-5, with D perhaps matching TRBD1 (6 bases). V lost 6 bases and J lost 9, with 14 bases in between. The CDR3 is made up of 13 amino acids. Germline V CDR1 and CDR2: KGHDR, SFDVKD. The CDR3 DNA follows: TGTGCCACCAGTAGACAGGAGTTTAGGCCCCAGCATTTT. This codes for CATSRQEFRPQHF.

CDR3 sequence reads: CASSSGLAEGQFF. DNA of the CDR3: TGCGCCAGCAGCTCCGGACTAGCGGAGGGGCAGTTCTTC. The chain has TRBV5-1 and TRBJ2-1; 10 bases align to TRBD2. This CDR3 region has 13 residues. The germline V gene has CDR1 SGHRS and CDR2 YFSETQ. V was pared by 3 bases and J by 12 bases, with 6 bases of the junction left unmatched.